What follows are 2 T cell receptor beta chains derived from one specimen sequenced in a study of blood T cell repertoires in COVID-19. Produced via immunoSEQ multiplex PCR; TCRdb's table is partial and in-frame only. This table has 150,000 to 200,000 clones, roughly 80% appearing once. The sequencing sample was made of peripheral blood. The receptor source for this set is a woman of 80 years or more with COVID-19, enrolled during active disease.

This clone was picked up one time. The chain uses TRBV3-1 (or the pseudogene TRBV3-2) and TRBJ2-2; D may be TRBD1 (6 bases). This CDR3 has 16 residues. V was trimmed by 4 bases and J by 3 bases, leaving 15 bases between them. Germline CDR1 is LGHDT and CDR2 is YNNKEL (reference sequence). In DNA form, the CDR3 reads TGTGCCAGCAGCCTCCGACAGGCCGCCTACACCGGGGAGCTGTTTTTT. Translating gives CASSLRQAAYTGELFF.

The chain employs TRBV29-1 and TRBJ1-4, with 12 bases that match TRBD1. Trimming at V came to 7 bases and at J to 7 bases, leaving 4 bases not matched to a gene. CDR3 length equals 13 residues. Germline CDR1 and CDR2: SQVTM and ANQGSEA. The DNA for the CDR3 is TGCAGCGCCGGGACAGGGGGCCTTGAAAAACTGTTTTTT. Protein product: CSAGTGGLEKLFF.